Detailed here is one T cell receptor beta chain. The data originate from a study of T cell changes during pregnancy in multiple sclerosis. Trimming removed 2 bases at V and 2 bases at J, with 7 bases between. The CDR3 totals 13 residues. The germline CDR1 and CDR2 sequences are SGHAT and FQDESV (reference sequence). Repertoires were generated with immunoSEQ multiplex PCR, while TCRdb's copy carries only in-frame clones and drops some. The sample shows approximately 34,000 clones, around 93% of them seen only once. This sequence originates from a female donor with multiple sclerosis, enrolled in a pregnancy study. V and J are TRBV11-1 and TRBJ2-7; D call uncertain. The sample here was CD4+ T cells from peripheral blood mononuclear cells, taken in the second trimester of pregnancy. Here the CDR3 reads CASSLSRAYEQYF. The CDR3 DNA reads TGTGCCAGCAGCTTATCTCGGGCCTACGAGCAGTACTTC.